Sequencing of this TCR beta chain was carried out in a study of blood T cell repertoires in COVID-19. In the study overall: Both acute and convalescent COVID-19 samples were obtained from the United States, Italy and Spain.

V dropped 4 bases and J dropped 2; count of bases not matched to a gene: 3. The germline V gene has CDR1 SGHNT and CDR2 YENEEA. The CDR3 sequence is 14 residues long. Libraries were prepared by immunoSEQ multiplex PCR; TCRdb keeps only in-frame clonotypes and omits some of them. Of over 100,000 clones listed, around 89% are singletons. This chain uses TRBV11-3 with TRBJ2-3; 7 bases fit TRBD1. The material sequenced was peripheral blood. This TCR was sampled from a man aged 55 to 70 with COVID-19, enrolled during active disease. CDR3 loop: CASSSGTATDTQYF. DNA for the CDR3: TGTGCCAGCAGCTCCGGGACAGCCACAGATACGCAGTATTTT.